The rows below give T cell receptor beta chains drawn from one sample of a study of technical replicates of blood from a handful of donors. TCRdb's table, derived via immunoSEQ multiplex PCR, lists solely in-frame clones and lacks some. The data hold about 53,000 clones, with about 82% observed a single time. Source material: PBMCs. The receptors were gathered from a human donor in good health. Some clones in this sample may be carry-over from other donors' samples. Both conserved end residues are part of each CDR3. Each record gives: J gene, V gene, D gene, clone size, CDR3 protein, CDR3 DNA. D genes are given only for firm matches. Only part of the rows carry a size: once, few, many, or a class if the clone is expanded.

j_call: TRBJ1-1; v_call: TRBV10-3; d_call: -; clone_size: -; cdr3_aa: CAISEVTGDEAFF; cdr3_nt: TGTGCCATCAGTGAGGTAACTGGAGATGAAGCTTTCTTT
j_call: TRBJ1-1; v_call: TRBV30; d_call: TRBD1; clone_size: -; cdr3_aa: CAWTTGGGTEAFF; cdr3_nt: TGTGCCTGGACCACAGGGGGAGGGACTGAAGCTTTCTTT
j_call: TRBJ2-1; v_call: TRBV5-6; d_call: -; clone_size: -; cdr3_aa: CASSLRRNYNEQFF; cdr3_nt: TGTGCCAGCAGCTTGAGGAGGAACTACAATGAGCAGTTCTTC
j_call: TRBJ1-1; v_call: TRBV25-1; d_call: -; clone_size: -; cdr3_aa: CASDSDTEAFF; cdr3_nt: TGTGCCAGCGATTCGGACACTGAAGCTTTCTTT
j_call: TRBJ1-1; v_call: TRBV6-6; d_call: -; clone_size: -; cdr3_aa: CASRLGGANTEAFF; cdr3_nt: TGTGCCAGCAGGTTGGGAGGGGCCAACACTGAAGCTTTCTTT
j_call: TRBJ2-7; v_call: TRBV10-3; d_call: TRBD2; clone_size: -; cdr3_aa: CATHPGGGSFHEQYF; cdr3_nt: TGTGCCACACATCCCGGGGGGGGTTCATTCCACGAGCAGTACTTC
j_call: TRBJ2-3; v_call: TRBV29-1; d_call: -; clone_size: once; cdr3_aa: CSVKGGGPRSTDTQYF; cdr3_nt: TGCAGCGTCAAGGGAGGGGGGCCTAGAAGCACAGATACGCAGTATTTT
j_call: TRBJ1-1; v_call: TRBV6-5; d_call: -; clone_size: -; cdr3_aa: CASSYSAGPYEAFF; cdr3_nt: TGTGCCAGCAGTTACTCGGCAGGGCCCTATGAAGCTTTCTTT
j_call: TRBJ1-1; v_call: TRBV5-8; d_call: -; clone_size: -; cdr3_aa: CASSLGQMNTEAFF; cdr3_nt: TGTGCCAGCAGCTTGGGCCAGATGAACACTGAAGCTTTCTTT
j_call: TRBJ1-2; v_call: TRBV18; d_call: -; clone_size: -; cdr3_aa: CASSPNTDRSYGYTF; cdr3_nt: TGTGCCAGCTCACCCAATACGGACAGATCCTATGGCTACACCTTC
j_call: TRBJ1-5; v_call: TRBV28; d_call: TRBD1; clone_size: -; cdr3_aa: CASSITGEHQPQHF; cdr3_nt: TGTGCCAGCAGTATTACAGGGGAGCATCAGCCCCAGCATTTT
j_call: TRBJ2-2; v_call: TRBV7-2; d_call: TRBD2; clone_size: -; cdr3_aa: CASSLGLAGAGELFF; cdr3_nt: TGTGCCAGCAGCTTAGGCCTAGCGGGAGCTGGGGAGCTGTTTTTT
j_call: TRBJ2-1; v_call: TRBV5-4; d_call: -; clone_size: -; cdr3_aa: CASSPGLPNDEQFF; cdr3_nt: TGTGCCAGCAGCCCTGGACTACCCAACGATGAGCAGTTCTTC
j_call: TRBJ2-3; v_call: TRBV5-1; d_call: -; clone_size: -; cdr3_aa: CASSRTNWETDTQYF; cdr3_nt: TGCGCCAGCAGCCGGACGAATTGGGAGACAGATACGCAGTATTTT
j_call: TRBJ2-3; v_call: TRBV4-3; d_call: -; clone_size: -; cdr3_aa: CASSQATSTDTQYF; cdr3_nt: TGCGCCAGCAGCCAAGCAACTAGCACAGATACGCAGTATTTT
j_call: TRBJ1-5; v_call: TRBV4-2; d_call: -; clone_size: -; cdr3_aa: CASSEVDYSNQPQHF; cdr3_nt: TGTGCCAGCAGCGAGGTAGATTATAGCAATCAGCCCCAGCATTTT
j_call: TRBJ2-7; v_call: TRBV5-1; d_call: TRBD2; clone_size: -; cdr3_aa: CASASGGVNSYEQYF; cdr3_nt: TGCGCCAGCGCTAGCGGGGGGGTCAACTCCTACGAGCAGTACTTC
j_call: TRBJ1-2; v_call: TRBV4-2; d_call: -; clone_size: -; cdr3_aa: CASSQGFLENYGYTF; cdr3_nt: TGTGCCAGCAGCCAAGGGTTTTTAGAAAACTATGGCTACACCTTC
j_call: TRBJ2-5; v_call: TRBV30; d_call: -; clone_size: -; cdr3_aa: CAWRGGRVWSGETQYF; cdr3_nt: TGTGCCTGGAGGGGGGGAAGGGTTTGGTCTGGAGAGACCCAGTACTTC
j_call: TRBJ2-2; v_call: TRBV4-2; d_call: TRBD1; clone_size: few; cdr3_aa: CASSQEMGQAGELFF; cdr3_nt: TGTGCCAGCAGCCAAGAAATGGGACAGGCCGGGGAGCTGTTTTTT
j_call: TRBJ2-3; v_call: TRBV23-1; d_call: TRBD1; clone_size: -; cdr3_aa: CASSQGQGAAAAADTQYF; cdr3_nt: TGCGCCAGCAGTCAAGGACAGGGGGCCGCCGCAGCCGCAGATACGCAGTATTTT
j_call: TRBJ2-7; v_call: TRBV19; d_call: -; clone_size: -; cdr3_aa: CASSMDWRGVYEQYF; cdr3_nt: TGTGCCAGTAGTATGGATTGGAGGGGAGTTTACGAGCAGTACTTC
j_call: TRBJ2-7; v_call: TRBV6-1; d_call: TRBD1; clone_size: -; cdr3_aa: CASSESYRGEQYF; cdr3_nt: TGTGCCAGCAGTGAAAGTTACAGGGGCGAGCAGTACTTC
j_call: TRBJ1-2; v_call: TRBV2; d_call: -; clone_size: -; cdr3_aa: CASNSRGFGYTF; cdr3_nt: TGTGCCAGCAACAGTCGAGGGTTTGGCTACACCTTC
j_call: TRBJ1-4; v_call: TRBV5-6; d_call: TRBD1; clone_size: -; cdr3_aa: CASSERQGLRLFF; cdr3_nt: TGTGCCAGCAGCGAGAGACAGGGTCTTCGACTGTTTTTT
j_call: TRBJ2-5; v_call: TRBV27; d_call: TRBD1; clone_size: -; cdr3_aa: CASRNGQGLQETQYF; cdr3_nt: TGTGCCAGCAGAAATGGACAGGGCCTGCAAGAGACCCAGTACTTC
j_call: TRBJ1-2; v_call: TRBV25-1; d_call: TRBD1; clone_size: -; cdr3_aa: CASSEYSAGGSYGYTF; cdr3_nt: TGTGCCAGCAGTGAATATTCGGCAGGGGGCAGCTATGGCTACACCTTC
j_call: TRBJ2-1; v_call: TRBV5-1; d_call: -; clone_size: -; cdr3_aa: CASSLGQLYNEQFF; cdr3_nt: TGCGCCAGCAGCTTGGGACAGCTCTACAATGAGCAGTTCTTC
j_call: TRBJ2-3; v_call: TRBV11-3; d_call: -; clone_size: -; cdr3_aa: CASSLGGGITDTQYF; cdr3_nt: TGTGCCAGCAGCTTAGGAGGCGGGATCACAGATACGCAGTATTTT
j_call: TRBJ1-4; v_call: TRBV18; d_call: -; clone_size: -; cdr3_aa: CASSPPGVNEKLFF; cdr3_nt: TGTGCCAGCTCACCACCAGGGGTTAATGAAAAACTGTTTTTT
j_call: TRBJ1-1; v_call: TRBV6-6; d_call: -; clone_size: -; cdr3_aa: CASSYLYTEAFF; cdr3_nt: TGTGCCAGCAGTTACCTTTACACTGAAGCTTTCTTT
j_call: TRBJ1-2; v_call: TRBV27; d_call: -; clone_size: -; cdr3_aa: CASSLWEGRGGYTF; cdr3_nt: TGTGCCAGCAGTTTATGGGAGGGCCGCGGTGGCTACACCTTC
j_call: TRBJ2-3; v_call: TRBV6-1; d_call: TRBD1; clone_size: -; cdr3_aa: CATLSGRGFIDTQYF; cdr3_nt: TGTGCCACCCTGAGTGGCAGGGGGTTTATCGATACGCAGTATTTT
j_call: TRBJ2-7; v_call: TRBV19; d_call: TRBD1; clone_size: -; cdr3_aa: CASSFSVGTGYEQYF; cdr3_nt: TGTGCCAGTAGTTTCTCGGTGGGGACAGGCTACGAGCAGTACTTC
j_call: TRBJ2-1; v_call: TRBV11-1; d_call: -; clone_size: -; cdr3_aa: CASSPSVYEQFF; cdr3_nt: TGTGCCAGCAGCCCGTCCGTATATGAGCAGTTCTTC
j_call: TRBJ1-2; v_call: TRBV5-6; d_call: -; clone_size: once; cdr3_aa: CASSLAGGYGYTF; cdr3_nt: TGTGCCAGCAGCTTGGCCGGGGGTTACGGCTACACCTTC
j_call: TRBJ1-1; v_call: TRBV7-9; d_call: -; clone_size: -; cdr3_aa: CASSRHQGGEAFF; cdr3_nt: TGTGCCAGCAGCCGCCACCAAGGGGGTGAAGCTTTCTTT
j_call: TRBJ2-2; v_call: TRBV5-1; d_call: -; clone_size: -; cdr3_aa: CASSRGQNTGELFF; cdr3_nt: TGCGCCAGCAGCCGGGGACAGAACACCGGGGAGCTGTTTTTT
j_call: TRBJ1-1; v_call: TRBV29-1; d_call: -; clone_size: -; cdr3_aa: CSVDEGRRFEAFF; cdr3_nt: TGCAGCGTGGACGAAGGACGGAGGTTTGAAGCTTTCTTT
j_call: TRBJ2-7; v_call: TRBV4-2; d_call: -; clone_size: once; cdr3_aa: CASSQGGWYEQYF; cdr3_nt: TGTGCCAGCAGCCAAGGAGGTTGGTACGAGCAGTACTTC
j_call: TRBJ2-7; v_call: TRBV5-4; d_call: -; clone_size: -; cdr3_aa: CASSLARSSYEQYF; cdr3_nt: TGTGCCAGCAGCTTGGCGAGGAGCTCCTACGAGCAGTACTTC
j_call: TRBJ1-5; v_call: TRBV6-1; d_call: -; clone_size: -; cdr3_aa: CASSGAGGNQPQHF; cdr3_nt: TGTGCCAGCAGTGGGGCGGGGGGCAATCAGCCCCAGCATTTT
j_call: TRBJ1-2; v_call: TRBV5-1; d_call: -; clone_size: -; cdr3_aa: CASSSTGSGYTF; cdr3_nt: TGCGCCAGCAGCTCGACAGGCAGTGGCTACACCTTC
j_call: TRBJ2-6; v_call: TRBV19; d_call: TRBD1; clone_size: -; cdr3_aa: CASSQHRDRSSSGANVLTF; cdr3_nt: TGTGCCAGTAGTCAACACCGGGACAGGAGTTCCTCTGGGGCCAACGTCCTGACTTTC
j_call: TRBJ2-7; v_call: TRBV11-2; d_call: -; clone_size: few; cdr3_aa: CASSSIRTEQYF; cdr3_nt: TGTGCCAGCAGCTCGATCAGAACCGAGCAGTACTTC
j_call: TRBJ2-7; v_call: TRBV4-1; d_call: -; clone_size: -; cdr3_aa: CASSHFSLTGYEQYF; cdr3_nt: TGCGCCAGCAGCCACTTCTCGCTTACAGGATACGAGCAGTACTTC